Given below is one TCR beta chain in context. These data belong to a study of Ad26.COV2.S vaccination and SARS-CoV-2 variants. The V end was cut by 2 bases, the J end by 0 bases, with 11 bases between. Germline V CDR1 and CDR2: SNHLY, FYNNEI. The CDR3 is 16 residues long. Profiled with immunoSEQ multiplex PCR; TCRdb holds only in-frame clones, not every one. The sample lists about 480,000 clones; 87% were seen once. Treatment in this sample: roughly 18 received Ad26.COV2.S at low or high dose, single or two shots; 5 received placebo; per-sample allocation not given. Samples analyzed were those drawn on day 63 after the first vaccine or placebo injection.

The origin of this receptor is a person between 18 and 65 years old who received the Ad26.COV2.S COVID-19 vaccine or a placebo. Here the sequenced sample was peripheral blood, taken in a trial of Ad26.COV2.S vaccine versus placebo. The chain couples TRBV2 to TRBJ2-1; D is tentatively TRBD1 or TRBD2 (5 bases each). The CDR3 is CASSEKGGGSYNEQFF. CDR3 nucleotide sequence: TGTGCCAGCAGTGAAAAGGGTGGGGGCTCCTACAATGAGCAGTTCTTC. Filled out from reference TRBV2 and TRBJ2-1, the complete variable domain reads EPEVTQTPSHQVTQMGQEVILRCVPISNHLYFYWYRQILGQKVEFLVSFYNNEISEKSEIFDDQFSVERPDGSNFTLKIRSTKLEDSAMYFCASSEKGGGSYNEQFFGPGTRLTVL.